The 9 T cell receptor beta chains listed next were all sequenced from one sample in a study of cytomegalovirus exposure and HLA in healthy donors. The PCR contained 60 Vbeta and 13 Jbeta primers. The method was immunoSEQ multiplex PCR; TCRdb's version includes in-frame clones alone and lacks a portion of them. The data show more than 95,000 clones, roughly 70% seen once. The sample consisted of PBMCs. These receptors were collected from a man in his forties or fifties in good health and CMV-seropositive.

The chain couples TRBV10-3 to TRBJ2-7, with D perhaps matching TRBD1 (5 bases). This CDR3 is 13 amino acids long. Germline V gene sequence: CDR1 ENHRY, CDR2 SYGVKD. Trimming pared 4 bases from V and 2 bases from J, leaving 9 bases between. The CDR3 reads CAISAREPYEQYF. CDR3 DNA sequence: TGTGCCATCAGTGCCAGGGAACCCTACGAGCAGTACTTC.

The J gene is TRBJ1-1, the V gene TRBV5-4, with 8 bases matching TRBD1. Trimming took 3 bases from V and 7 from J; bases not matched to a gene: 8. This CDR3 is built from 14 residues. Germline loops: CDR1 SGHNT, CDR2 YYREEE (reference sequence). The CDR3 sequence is CASSSRTGRIEAFF. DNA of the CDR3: TGTGCCAGCAGCTCACGGACAGGGAGGATTGAAGCTTTCTTT.

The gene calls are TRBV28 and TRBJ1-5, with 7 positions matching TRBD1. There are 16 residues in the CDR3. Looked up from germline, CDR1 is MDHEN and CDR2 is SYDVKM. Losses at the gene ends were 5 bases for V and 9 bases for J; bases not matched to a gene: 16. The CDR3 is CASSPPTGSNHRPQHF. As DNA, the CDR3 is TGTGCCAGCAGTCCGCCGACAGGGAGCAATCATCGGCCCCAGCATTTT.

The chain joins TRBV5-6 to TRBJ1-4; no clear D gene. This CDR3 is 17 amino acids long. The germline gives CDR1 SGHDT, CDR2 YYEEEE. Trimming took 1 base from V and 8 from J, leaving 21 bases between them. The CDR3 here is CASSLFTAAVGVEKLFF. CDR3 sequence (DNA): TGTGCCAGCAGCTTGTTTACAGCCGCCGTAGGCGTGGAAAAACTGTTTTTT.

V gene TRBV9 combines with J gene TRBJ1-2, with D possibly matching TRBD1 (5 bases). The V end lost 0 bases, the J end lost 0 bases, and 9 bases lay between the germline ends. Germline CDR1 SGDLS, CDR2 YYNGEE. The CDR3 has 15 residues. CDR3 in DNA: TGTGCCAGCAGCGTAGATGCAGGGACTAACTATGGCTACACCTTC. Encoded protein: CASSVDAGTNYGYTF. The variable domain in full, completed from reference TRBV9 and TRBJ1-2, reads DSGVTQTPKHLITATGQRVTLRCSPRSGDLSVYWYQQSLDQGLQFLIQYYNGEERAKGNILERFSAQQFPDLHSELNLSSLELGDSALYFCASSVDAGTNYGYTFGSGTRLTVV.

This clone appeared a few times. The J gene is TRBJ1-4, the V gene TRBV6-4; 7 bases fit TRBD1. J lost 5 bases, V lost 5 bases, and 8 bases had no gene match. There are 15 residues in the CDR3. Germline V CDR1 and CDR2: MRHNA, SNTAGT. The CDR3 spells CASSITGDGNEKLFF. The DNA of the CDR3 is TGTGCCAGCAGTATCACAGGGGACGGAAATGAAAAACTGTTTTTT.

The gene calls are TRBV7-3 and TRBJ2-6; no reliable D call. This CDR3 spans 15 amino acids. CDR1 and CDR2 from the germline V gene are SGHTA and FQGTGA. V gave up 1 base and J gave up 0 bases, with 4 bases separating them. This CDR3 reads CASSLIGSGANVLTF. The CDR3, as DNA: TGTGCCAGCAGCTTAATCGGCTCTGGGGCCAACGTCCTGACTTTC.

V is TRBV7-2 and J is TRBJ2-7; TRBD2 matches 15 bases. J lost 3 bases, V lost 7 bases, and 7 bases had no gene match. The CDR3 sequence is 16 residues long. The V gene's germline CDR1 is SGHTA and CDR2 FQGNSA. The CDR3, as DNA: TGTGCCAGCAACGGACTAGCGGGAGGGCCGGGCTACGAGCAGTACTTC. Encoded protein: CASNGLAGGPGYEQYF.

The CDR3 sequence is CASSLSGSGANVLTF. The CDR3 bases are TGTGCCAGCTCCCTGTCGGGCTCTGGGGCCAACGTCCTGACTTTC. The chain combines TRBV28 with TRBJ2-6; D is uncertain. From germline, CDR1 is MDHEN and CDR2 SYDVKM. This CDR3 contains 15 residues. V was clipped by 8 bases and J by 0 bases, with 11 bases between them.